This T cell receptor beta chain derives from a study of CD8+ T cells in alopecia areata. Study-level points and caveats: Tofacitinib significantly brought down scalp clonality and expanded CD8+ clones among top 100.

Comment on this clone: Its antigen is currently unknown.

V was shortened by 7 bases and J by 1 base, with 13 bases between the two germline ends. Germline CDR1 SQVTM, CDR2 ANQGSEA. The CDR3 is made up of 13 amino acids. The sequencing template was cDNA reverse transcribed from extracted RNA. Profiled with immunoSEQ multiplex PCR; TCRdb holds only in-frame clones, not every one. The data show over 70,000 clones, approximately 72% seen once. Treatment noted: oral pan-JAK inhibitor, 5-10 mg twice daily. Collection of lesional scalp punch biopsies and peripheral blood was performed in alopecia areata patients. Investigators sorted PBMCs to obtain both CD4+ and CD8+ T cells.

The clonotype originates from a human donor with alopecia areata. This rearrangement joins TRBV29-1 to TRBJ1-1, with TRBD1 as a possible D gene (6 bases). The input for sequencing was CD8+ T cells sorted from blood, taken at week 24, from a patient treated with tofacitinib. CDR3 DNA sequence: TGCAGCGCTCAAGGGGGGGCGAACACTGAAGCTTTCTTT. Translating it yields CSAQGGANTEAFF.